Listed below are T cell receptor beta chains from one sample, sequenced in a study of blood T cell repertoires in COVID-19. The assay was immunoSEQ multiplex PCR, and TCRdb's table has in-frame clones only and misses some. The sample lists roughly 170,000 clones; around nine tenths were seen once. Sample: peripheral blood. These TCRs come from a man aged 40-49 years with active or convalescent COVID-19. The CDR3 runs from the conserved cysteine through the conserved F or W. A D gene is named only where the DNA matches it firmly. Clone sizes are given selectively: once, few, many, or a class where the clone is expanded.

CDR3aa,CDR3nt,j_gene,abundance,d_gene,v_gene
CASTSGGSYEQFF,TGTGCCAGCACCTCGGGTGGCAGTTACGAGCAGTTCTTC,TRBJ2-1,NA,NA,TRBV14
CASSQGGQGKNYGYTF,TGCGCCAGCAGCCAGGGGGGACAGGGGAAGAACTATGGCTACACCTTC,TRBJ1-2,few,TRBD1,TRBV4-1
CASSQRQGYGYTF,TGTGCCAGCAGCCAAAGACAGGGCTATGGCTACACCTTC,TRBJ1-2,NA,TRBD1,TRBV3-1/TRBV3-2
CASSLQGAIGYGYTF,TGTGCCAGCAGTTTGCAGGGGGCTATAGGATATGGCTACACCTTC,TRBJ1-2,NA,TRBD1,TRBV28
CASSQDGPGQGLDTQYF,TGTGCCAGCAGCCAAGACGGTCCGGGACAGGGGTTAGATACGCAGTATTTT,TRBJ2-3,NA,TRBD1,TRBV4-2
CSGTTGTGDQYF,TGCAGCGGGACCACAGGGACGGGTGATCAGTACTTC,TRBJ2-7,few,NA,TRBV29-1
CASRTGWTEAFF,TGTGCCAGCAGAACAGGGTGGACTGAAGCTTTCTTT,TRBJ1-1,medium-sized,NA,TRBV7-9
CATSDSSGDETQYF,TGTGCCACCAGTGACTCGAGCGGGGATGAGACCCAGTACTTC,TRBJ2-5,NA,TRBD2,TRBV24-1
CASVTVTNTGELFF,TGTGCCAGCGTGACTGTCACGAACACCGGGGAGCTGTTTTTT,TRBJ2-2,NA,NA,TRBV6-5
CASSWTGRDTQYF,TGTGCCAGCAGTTGGACAGGGCGAGATACGCAGTATTTT,TRBJ2-3,NA,TRBD1,TRBV12-3/TRBV12-4
CASSLTDRGGGTEAFF,TGTGCCAGCAGCTTAACCGACAGGGGTGGTGGAACTGAAGCTTTCTTT,TRBJ1-1,NA,TRBD1,TRBV7-9
CASSQTDRVNQPQHF,TGCGCCAGCAGCCAAACAGACAGGGTAAATCAGCCCCAGCATTTT,TRBJ1-5,once,TRBD1,TRBV4-3
CASSLTAGGSYNEQFF,TGTGCCAGCAGCTTAACGGCAGGGGGCTCCTACAATGAGCAGTTCTTC,TRBJ2-1,NA,TRBD1,TRBV7-3
CAWSKGAVYGYTF,TGTGCCTGGAGTAAGGGGGCGGTCTATGGCTACACCTTC,TRBJ1-2,NA,TRBD1,TRBV30
CASSELLGADNEQFF,TGTGCCAGCAGTGAACTCCTGGGGGCGGACAATGAGCAGTTCTTC,TRBJ2-1,NA,NA,TRBV2
CASSLEGRSRSTDTQYF,TGTGCCAGCAGCTTGGAAGGGAGGAGCCGATCCACAGATACGCAGTATTTT,TRBJ2-3,once,NA,TRBV5-8
CASSDSQLNYNEQFF,TGTGCCAGCAGTGATAGCCAGCTTAACTACAATGAGCAGTTCTTC,TRBJ2-1,once,NA,TRBV6-1
CASRQGRQPQHF,TGTGCCAGCAGGCAGGGAAGGCAGCCCCAGCATTTT,TRBJ1-5,NA,NA,TRBV2
CAWSIGGVRQPQHF,TGTGCCTGGAGTATCGGAGGGGTCCGTCAGCCCCAGCATTTT,TRBJ1-5,NA,NA,TRBV30
CASTGQGRQPQHF,TGTGCCAGTACAGGACAGGGGCGTCAGCCCCAGCATTTT,TRBJ1-5,NA,TRBD1,TRBV6-5
CASSSRTETNYGYTF,TGTGCCAGCAGCTCCCGGACAGAGACTAACTATGGCTACACCTTC,TRBJ1-2,NA,NA,TRBV7-2
CASSSAWGAGELFF,TGTGCCAGCAGCTCCGCATGGGGCGCCGGGGAGCTGTTTTTT,TRBJ2-2,NA,NA,TRBV7-3
CASGLVRGREGYEQYF,TGTGCTAGTGGTTTGGTACGCGGCAGGGAGGGCTACGAGCAGTACTTC,TRBJ2-7,NA,TRBD2,TRBV12-5
CSVDLGLGNTIYF,TGCAGCGTTGACTTGGGGCTCGGAAACACCATATATTTT,TRBJ1-3,NA,NA,TRBV29-1
CASSPTPGLDPYEQYF,TGTGCCAGCAGCCCGACCCCGGGACTAGACCCCTACGAGCAGTACTTC,TRBJ2-7,NA,TRBD2,TRBV7-2
CASSPTSPTRDTQYF,TGTGCCAGCAGTCCCACTAGCCCAACCCGCGATACGCAGTATTTT,TRBJ2-3,NA,NA,TRBV27
CASSPTGDSGNTIYF,TGTGCCAGCAGCCCAACAGGGGACTCTGGAAACACCATATATTTT,TRBJ1-3,NA,TRBD1,TRBV9
CASSPRGLNSPLHF,TGTGCCAGCAGCCCGCGGGGCCTCAATTCACCCCTCCACTTT,TRBJ1-6,NA,NA,TRBV3-1/TRBV3-2
CASRSETGGNSPLHF,TGCGCCAGCAGAAGTGAGACAGGGGGAAATTCACCCCTCCACTTT,TRBJ1-6,few,TRBD1,TRBV5-1
CASSMGTSGNTGELFF,TGTGCCAGTAGTATGGGGACTAGCGGAAACACCGGGGAGCTGTTTTTT,TRBJ2-2,once,TRBD2,TRBV19
CASSQGLAGAPDTGELFF,TGTGCCAGCAGCCAGGGACTAGCGGGGGCCCCGGACACCGGGGAGCTGTTTTTT,TRBJ2-2,NA,TRBD2,TRBV3-1/TRBV3-2
CATSRVTGNTLSGNTIYF,TGTGCCACCAGCAGAGTCACAGGAAACACGCTCTCTGGAAACACCATATATTTT,TRBJ1-3,NA,NA,TRBV15
CASSRGSQGLYEQYF,TGCGCCAGCAGCCGGGGTTCACAGGGGCTCTACGAGCAGTACTTC,TRBJ2-7,NA,TRBD1,TRBV5-1
CASSDGSNVLTF,TGTGCCAGCAGTGACGGGTCAAACGTCCTGACTTTC,TRBJ2-6,NA,NA,TRBV6-1
CSVGQGWADTQYF,TGCAGCGTTGGCCAGGGGTGGGCAGATACGCAGTATTTT,TRBJ2-3,NA,NA,TRBV29-1
CASSRTDTEAFF,TGTGCCAGCAGCAGGACAGACACTGAAGCTTTCTTT,TRBJ1-1,NA,NA,TRBV7-9
CASSLNNEETQYF,TGTGCCAGCAGCTTGAACAATGAAGAGACCCAGTACTTC,TRBJ2-5,NA,NA,TRBV5-6
CAISATRERSYEQYF,TGTGCCATCAGTGCGACCCGGGAGCGGTCCTACGAGCAGTACTTC,TRBJ2-7,NA,NA,TRBV10-3
CASSLGRGTDTQYF,TGTGCCAGCAGCTTAGGGCGGGGTACAGATACGCAGTATTTT,TRBJ2-3,NA,NA,TRBV7-9
CASSQTGTGVYNEQFF,TGCGCCAGCAGCCAAACCGGGACAGGGGTCTACAATGAGCAGTTCTTC,TRBJ2-1,NA,TRBD1,TRBV5-1
CATSDLGPRGSPYNEQFF,TGTGCCACCAGTGATTTGGGGCCAAGGGGGTCCCCCTACAATGAGCAGTTCTTC,TRBJ2-1,NA,NA,TRBV24-1
CASSGRTSGVQETQYF,TGTGCCAGCAGCGGACGGACTAGCGGAGTCCAAGAGACCCAGTACTTC,TRBJ2-5,NA,TRBD2,TRBV9
CASRPHRGMDQPQHF,TGTGCCAGCAGACCTCACAGGGGGATGGATCAGCCCCAGCATTTT,TRBJ1-5,once,NA,TRBV21-1
CASSRDKNYEQYF,TGTGCCAGTAGTCGGGACAAGAACTACGAGCAGTACTTC,TRBJ2-7,NA,NA,TRBV19
CASSRNRDRGQPQHF,TGTGCCAGCAGCAGAAACCGGGACAGGGGTCAGCCCCAGCATTTT,TRBJ1-5,NA,TRBD1,TRBV7-8
CASSSTQASETQYF,TGCGCCAGCAGCTCCACTCAGGCCTCAGAGACCCAGTACTTC,TRBJ2-5,NA,NA,TRBV5-1
CSASPPSGADTQYF,TGCAGTGCTAGTCCCCCTAGCGGGGCAGATACGCAGTATTTT,TRBJ2-3,few,TRBD2,TRBV20-1
CASSRGAMNTEAFF,TGTGCCAGCAGCCGAGGAGCGATGAACACTGAAGCTTTCTTT,TRBJ1-1,NA,NA,TRBV3-1/TRBV3-2
CASSAGLNSPLHF,TGTGCCAGCAGCGCCGGACTTAATTCACCCCTCCACTTT,TRBJ1-6,NA,NA,TRBV3-1/TRBV3-2
CASSYSGGGYTEAFF,TGTGCCAGCAGTTACTCCGGCGGGGGGTACACTGAAGCTTTCTTT,TRBJ1-1,many,NA,TRBV6-2/TRBV6-3
CASSQGTGAEAFF,TGTGCCAGCAGCCAAGGGACAGGCGCCGAAGCTTTCTTT,TRBJ1-1,NA,TRBD1,TRBV3-1/TRBV3-2
CASSAGTGPTTNEKLFF,TGTGCCAGCAGTGCCGGGACAGGGCCCACAACTAATGAAAAACTGTTTTTT,TRBJ1-4,NA,TRBD1,TRBV5-6
CASSPGGFNTGELFF,TGCGCCAGCAGCCCGGGGGGATTTAACACCGGGGAGCTGTTTTTT,TRBJ2-2,NA,TRBD2,TRBV4-3
CASRPPGQKPYEQYF,TGTGCCAGCAGACCCCCGGGACAGAAGCCCTACGAGCAGTACTTC,TRBJ2-7,NA,TRBD1,TRBV11-2
CASSPRERVQETQYF,TGTGCCAGCAGCCCCAGGGAGCGGGTCCAAGAGACCCAGTACTTC,TRBJ2-5,NA,NA,TRBV21-1
CSAISSSGGASSYNEQFF,TGCAGCGCCATCTCATCTAGCGGGGGGGCTAGCTCCTACAATGAGCAGTTCTTC,TRBJ2-1,NA,TRBD2,TRBV29-1
CAQEDRTEAFF,TGTGCCCAAGAAGATCGGACTGAAGCTTTCTTT,TRBJ1-1,NA,NA,TRBV2